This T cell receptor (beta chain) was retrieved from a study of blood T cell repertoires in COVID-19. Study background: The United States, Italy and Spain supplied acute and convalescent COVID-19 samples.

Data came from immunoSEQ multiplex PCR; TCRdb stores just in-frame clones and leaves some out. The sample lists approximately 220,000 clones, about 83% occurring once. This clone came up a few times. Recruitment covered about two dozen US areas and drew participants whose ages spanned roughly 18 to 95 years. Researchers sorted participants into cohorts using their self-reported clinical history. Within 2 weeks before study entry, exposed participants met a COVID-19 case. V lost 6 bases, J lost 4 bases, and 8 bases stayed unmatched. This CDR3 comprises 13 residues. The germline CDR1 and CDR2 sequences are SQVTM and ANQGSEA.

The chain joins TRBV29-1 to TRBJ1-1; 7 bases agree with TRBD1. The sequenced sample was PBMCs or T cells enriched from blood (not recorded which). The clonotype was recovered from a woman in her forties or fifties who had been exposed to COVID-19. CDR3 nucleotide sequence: TGCAGCGTCGAAACCAGGGGGAGCACTGAAGCTTTCTTT. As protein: CSVETRGSTEAFF.